A single sample is the source of the 2 T cell receptor beta chains below, sequenced in a study of shared clonotypes between healthy human individuals. Profiled with immunoSEQ multiplex PCR; TCRdb holds only in-frame clones, not every one. The repertoire holds under 2,500,000 clones, with about 94% as singletons. Sample: naive CD4+ T cells sorted from blood. The subset denotes: CD45RA+ positively selected. The receptor set was obtained from a man aged 18 to 29 in good health.

The CDR3 DNA follows: TGTGCCAGCAGCACAGGACAGGTAGAAACAGATACGCAGTATTTT. It is translated as CASSTGQVETDTQYF. The chain links TRBV7-9 to TRBJ2-3, with 7 bases fitting TRBD1. The V and J ends lost 5 bases and 3 bases, in that order; junction bases with no gene match: 8. This CDR3 contains 15 residues. The germline gives CDR1 SEHNR, CDR2 FQNEAQ (reference sequence).

This clone was counted between two and nine times. The genes are TRBV6-1 and TRBJ2-2; D gene unclear. CDR1 and CDR2 from the germline V gene are MNHNS and SASEGT. The CDR3 sequence is 11 residues long. The V end was cut by 2 bases, the J end by 9 bases, with 4 bases between. The CDR3 is CASSEIRELFF. CDR3 nucleotides: TGTGCCAGCAGTGAAATCCGGGAGCTGTTTTTT.